This TCR beta chain is drawn from a study of blood T cell repertoires in COVID-19. At the level of the study: The study drew acute and convalescent COVID-19 samples from the United States, Italy and Spain.

This clone occurred once. This sample includes further DNA sequences coding for the same CDR3. Germline CDR1 DFQATT, CDR2 SNEGSKA (reference sequence). V was shortened by 3 bases and J by 4 bases, with 6 bases between the two germline ends. The CDR3 runs to 11 residues. In Seattle, patients joined the study during active infection and were tracked longitudinally. Profiled with immunoSEQ multiplex PCR; TCRdb holds only in-frame clones, not every one. Among about 170,000 clones listed, roughly 80% were seen once. This TCR came from an older woman with COVID-19, enrolled during active disease. Source material: peripheral blood. V and J are TRBV20-1 and TRBJ2-5; no reliable D call. CDR3 bases: TGCAGTGCTAGCCTTTTAGAGACCCAGTACTTC. It is translated as CSASLLETQYF.